The present TCR beta chain was sequenced within a study of blood T cell repertoires in COVID-19. As for the study in general: Acute-phase and convalescent COVID-19 samples originated in the United States, Italy and Spain. PBMCs, B-cell-depleted T cells, or T cells were the source of the cDNA or gDNA that made up the material.

In the original workflow: Nucleated cell counts were estimated from reference gene primer amplification. Assay used: immunoSEQ multiplex PCR; TCRdb lists only in-frame clones, some missing. The V and J calls and clone size come from that table; D and trimming were worked out from the DNA. The sample holds roughly 230,000 clones, around 85% seen once. Trimming at V came to 3 bases and at J to 0 bases, leaving 9 bases not matched to a gene. CDR3 length: 17 residues. CDR1 and CDR2 (germline): LNHNV, YYDKDF (reference sequence). V is TRBV15 and J is TRBJ2-5, with TRBD2 matching 8 bases. This clonotype originated in a woman at least 80 years old with acute or convalescent COVID-19. Specimen: peripheral blood. CDR3 DNA: TGTGCCACCAGCAGGCCGGGCGGGGGGACGTACCAAGAGACCCAGTACTTC. This codes for CATSRPGGGTYQETQYF.